This is a list of T cell receptor beta chains from one sample in a study of T cell responses to AZD1222 COVID-19 vaccine. TCRdb keeps only in-frame clones here, not all; method: immunoSEQ multiplex PCR. This sample yields 100,000 to 150,000 clones, of which around 90% are seen a single time; roughly 6.3% belongs to the top ten. Sequencing used peripheral blood, obtained on day 0 of AZD1222 vaccination. The receptor set was obtained from an adult in good health. Each CDR3 is given with its conserved first and last residue. D genes are given only for firm matches. Only part of the rows carry a size: once, few, many, or a class if the clone is expanded.

d_call: TRBD1; j_call: TRBJ2-1; cdr3_length: 13; v_call: TRBV12-3/TRBV12-4; clone_size: .; cdr3_aa: CASSLTGETEQFF; cdr3_nt: TGTGCCAGCAGCCTTACAGGGGAGACAGAGCAGTTCTTC
d_call: TRBD1; j_call: TRBJ1-1; cdr3_length: 17; v_call: TRBV10-3; clone_size: few; cdr3_aa: CAISEPDRGPPNTEAFF; cdr3_nt: TGTGCCATCAGTGAGCCGGACAGGGGCCCCCCGAACACTGAAGCTTTCTTT
d_call: TRBD2; j_call: TRBJ2-2; cdr3_length: 18; v_call: TRBV4-3; clone_size: .; cdr3_aa: CASSRRLAGGYVGGELFF; cdr3_nt: TGCGCCAGCAGCCGCCGACTAGCGGGGGGGTATGTCGGCGGGGAGCTGTTTTTT
d_call: .; j_call: TRBJ1-5; cdr3_length: 14; v_call: TRBV30; clone_size: .; cdr3_aa: CAWSWGRGNQPQHF; cdr3_nt: TGTGCCTGGAGTTGGGGCAGGGGCAATCAGCCCCAGCATTTT
d_call: .; j_call: TRBJ2-1; cdr3_length: 16; v_call: TRBV7-9; clone_size: .; cdr3_aa: CASSLGGSGRNNEQFF; cdr3_nt: TGTGCCAGCAGCTTAGGGGGTTCAGGGCGTAACAATGAGCAGTTCTTC
d_call: .; j_call: TRBJ1-2; cdr3_length: 16; v_call: TRBV5-1; clone_size: once; cdr3_aa: CASSLVPHTANYGYTF; cdr3_nt: TGCGCCAGCAGCTTGGTCCCACACACGGCTAACTATGGCTACACCTTC
d_call: .; j_call: TRBJ1-5; cdr3_length: 14; v_call: TRBV6-2/TRBV6-3; clone_size: .; cdr3_aa: CASSYTRSNQPQHF; cdr3_nt: TGTGCCAGCAGTTACACTAGGAGCAATCAGCCCCAGCATTTT
d_call: TRBD1; j_call: TRBJ1-2; cdr3_length: 11; v_call: TRBV7-8; clone_size: .; cdr3_aa: CASSLEQGAVF; cdr3_nt: TGTGCCAGCAGCTTAGAGCAGGGGGCGGTCTTC
d_call: .; j_call: TRBJ1-1; cdr3_length: 12; v_call: TRBV7-8; clone_size: .; cdr3_aa: CASSFWNTEAFF; cdr3_nt: TGTGCCAGCAGCTTTTGGAACACTGAAGCTTTCTTT
d_call: TRBD2; j_call: TRBJ2-1; cdr3_length: 15; v_call: TRBV6-4; clone_size: few; cdr3_aa: CASSELAGGFDEQFF; cdr3_nt: TGTGCCAGCAGTGAACTAGCGGGGGGGTTCGATGAGCAGTTCTTC
d_call: TRBD2; j_call: TRBJ2-7; cdr3_length: 14; v_call: TRBV5-1; clone_size: .; cdr3_aa: CASNPGGRSYEQYF; cdr3_nt: TGCGCCAGCAATCCGGGGGGAAGGTCCTACGAGCAGTACTTC
d_call: TRBD1; j_call: TRBJ1-1; cdr3_length: 17; v_call: TRBV18; clone_size: .; cdr3_aa: CASSPTDRGVWNTEAFF; cdr3_nt: TGTGCCAGCTCACCCACAGACAGGGGTGTGTGGAACACTGAAGCTTTCTTT
d_call: TRBD2; j_call: TRBJ2-1; cdr3_length: 14; v_call: TRBV30; clone_size: .; cdr3_aa: CAWAPKRELNEQFF; cdr3_nt: TGTGCCTGGGCGCCTAAGCGGGAACTCAATGAGCAGTTCTTC
d_call: .; j_call: TRBJ2-1; cdr3_length: 14; v_call: TRBV20-1; clone_size: .; cdr3_aa: CSASEAIGYNEQFF; cdr3_nt: TGCAGTGCTAGTGAGGCAATCGGGTACAATGAGCAGTTCTTC
d_call: .; j_call: TRBJ1-1; cdr3_length: 14; v_call: TRBV27; clone_size: .; cdr3_aa: CASRDGWRNTEAFF; cdr3_nt: TGTGCCAGCAGGGACGGGTGGCGGAACACTGAAGCTTTCTTT
d_call: .; j_call: TRBJ1-2; cdr3_length: 15; v_call: TRBV10-3; clone_size: once; cdr3_aa: CAISENTNTLYGYTF; cdr3_nt: TGTGCCATCAGTGAAAATACAAACACACTATATGGCTACACCTTC
d_call: .; j_call: TRBJ2-2; cdr3_length: 14; v_call: TRBV6-2/TRBV6-3; clone_size: .; cdr3_aa: CASSYRRNTGELFF; cdr3_nt: TGTGCCAGCAGTTACCGCAGGAACACCGGGGAGCTGTTTTTT
d_call: .; j_call: TRBJ1-1; cdr3_length: 14; v_call: TRBV29-1; clone_size: .; cdr3_aa: CSVVMGPTNTEAFF; cdr3_nt: TGCAGCGTTGTGATGGGACCGACGAACACTGAAGCTTTCTTT
d_call: .; j_call: TRBJ1-1; cdr3_length: 12; v_call: TRBV18; clone_size: .; cdr3_aa: CASSPTDTEAFF; cdr3_nt: TGTGCCAGCTCACCAACGGACACTGAAGCTTTCTTT
d_call: .; j_call: TRBJ1-6; cdr3_length: 12; v_call: TRBV2; clone_size: .; cdr3_aa: CASNPTNSPLHF; cdr3_nt: TGTGCCAGCAACCCCACTAATTCACCCCTCCACTTT
d_call: .; j_call: TRBJ1-5; cdr3_length: 15; v_call: TRBV6-5; clone_size: once; cdr3_aa: CASSYYGQGNQPQHF; cdr3_nt: TGTGCCAGCAGTTATTACGGGCAGGGCAATCAGCCCCAGCATTTT
d_call: .; j_call: TRBJ1-5; cdr3_length: 15; v_call: TRBV2; clone_size: .; cdr3_aa: CASSVYGGLDEPQHF; cdr3_nt: TGTGCCAGCAGTGTTTACGGGGGTCTCGATGAGCCCCAGCATTTT
d_call: .; j_call: TRBJ2-4; cdr3_length: 11; v_call: TRBV7-3; clone_size: .; cdr3_aa: CASSPGSIQYF; cdr3_nt: TGTGCCAGCAGCCCCGGGTCCATTCAGTACTTC
d_call: TRBD1; j_call: TRBJ1-1; cdr3_length: 13; v_call: TRBV4-2; clone_size: .; cdr3_aa: CASSQEQGRGAFF; cdr3_nt: TGTGCCAGCAGCCAAGAACAGGGGCGTGGGGCTTTCTTT
d_call: .; j_call: TRBJ1-3; cdr3_length: 16; v_call: TRBV30; clone_size: .; cdr3_aa: CAWSVSWAREGNTIYF; cdr3_nt: TGTGCCTGGAGTGTGTCTTGGGCCAGGGAGGGTAACACCATATATTTT
d_call: TRBD2; j_call: TRBJ2-1; cdr3_length: 17; v_call: TRBV4-3; clone_size: .; cdr3_aa: CASSQAGLAGGLDEQFF; cdr3_nt: TGCGCCAGCAGCCAAGCCGGACTAGCGGGGGGGTTGGATGAGCAGTTCTTC
d_call: .; j_call: TRBJ2-7; cdr3_length: 14; v_call: TRBV5-5; clone_size: .; cdr3_aa: CASSSNTGTYEQYF; cdr3_nt: TGTGCCAGCAGCTCCAATACAGGGACCTACGAGCAGTACTTC
d_call: .; j_call: TRBJ1-6; cdr3_length: 15; v_call: TRBV10-2; clone_size: once; cdr3_aa: CASSEARPSNSPLHF; cdr3_nt: TGCGCCAGCAGTGAGGCCCGGCCATCCAATTCACCCCTCCACTTT
d_call: TRBD1; j_call: TRBJ2-7; cdr3_length: 15; v_call: TRBV11-2; clone_size: .; cdr3_aa: CASSGMGTGGYEQYF; cdr3_nt: TGTGCCAGCAGCGGGATGGGGACAGGGGGCTACGAGCAGTACTTC
d_call: .; j_call: TRBJ2-7; cdr3_length: 14; v_call: TRBV6-2/TRBV6-3; clone_size: .; cdr3_aa: CASTPVRTVGEQYF; cdr3_nt: TGTGCCAGCACCCCCGTAAGGACGGTCGGGGAGCAGTACTTC
d_call: .; j_call: TRBJ2-2; cdr3_length: 10; v_call: TRBV19; clone_size: .; cdr3_aa: CATRAGELFF; cdr3_nt: TGTGCAACCCGGGCCGGGGAGCTGTTTTTT
d_call: .; j_call: TRBJ1-1; cdr3_length: 19; v_call: TRBV6-2/TRBV6-3; clone_size: .; cdr3_aa: CASSSSLNPSKWMNTEAFF; cdr3_nt: TGTGCCAGCAGTTCTTCCCTAAATCCCAGCAAGTGGATGAACACTGAAGCTTTCTTT
d_call: .; j_call: TRBJ1-6; cdr3_length: 14; v_call: TRBV27; clone_size: .; cdr3_aa: CASSWDGFKSPLHF; cdr3_nt: TGTGCCAGCAGCTGGGACGGGTTTAAATCACCCCTCCACTTT
d_call: .; j_call: TRBJ2-1; cdr3_length: 17; v_call: TRBV27; clone_size: .; cdr3_aa: CASSLLSVTASYNEQFF; cdr3_nt: TGTGCCAGCAGTTTACTCTCGGTCACTGCTTCCTACAATGAGCAGTTCTTC
d_call: .; j_call: TRBJ1-5; cdr3_length: 15; v_call: TRBV7-9; clone_size: .; cdr3_aa: CASSLDRGVQQPQHF; cdr3_nt: TGTGCCAGCAGCTTAGATAGGGGGGTGCAACAGCCCCAGCATTTT
d_call: .; j_call: TRBJ2-5; cdr3_length: 17; v_call: TRBV5-1; clone_size: .; cdr3_aa: CASSLASGVGSGETQYF; cdr3_nt: TGCGCCAGCAGCTTGGCCTCAGGGGTCGGGAGTGGGGAGACCCAGTACTTC
d_call: .; j_call: TRBJ1-6; cdr3_length: 15; v_call: TRBV2; clone_size: .; cdr3_aa: CASRWGGQSNSPLHF; cdr3_nt: TGTGCCAGCAGATGGGGGGGACAATCGAATTCACCCCTCCACTTT
d_call: .; j_call: TRBJ1-5; cdr3_length: 14; v_call: TRBV27; clone_size: .; cdr3_aa: CASSFTGSAQPQHF; cdr3_nt: TGTGCCAGCAGTTTCACAGGGTCGGCTCAGCCCCAGCATTTT
d_call: .; j_call: TRBJ1-1; cdr3_length: 16; v_call: TRBV7-9; clone_size: .; cdr3_aa: CASSLYTGGGPREAFF; cdr3_nt: TGTGCCAGCAGCCTTTACACTGGCGGGGGTCCCCGTGAAGCTTTCTTT
d_call: .; j_call: TRBJ1-6; cdr3_length: 16; v_call: TRBV4-2; clone_size: .; cdr3_aa: CASSHRTAEGNSPLHF; cdr3_nt: TGTGCCAGCAGCCACCGGACAGCCGAAGGTAATTCACCCCTCCACTTT
d_call: .; j_call: TRBJ2-1; cdr3_length: 14; v_call: TRBV6-5; clone_size: .; cdr3_aa: CASSSGGVYNEQFF; cdr3_nt: TGTGCCAGCAGTTCGGGGGGCGTCTACAATGAGCAGTTCTTC
d_call: TRBD1; j_call: TRBJ2-7; cdr3_length: 15; v_call: TRBV29-1; clone_size: .; cdr3_aa: CSVKRTGQGTYEQYF; cdr3_nt: TGCAGCGTTAAAAGGACGGGACAGGGAACCTACGAGCAGTACTTC
d_call: TRBD2; j_call: TRBJ2-7; cdr3_length: 16; v_call: TRBV18; clone_size: .; cdr3_aa: CASSPPGEGPFSEQYF; cdr3_nt: TGTGCCAGCTCACCACCGGGGGAGGGACCTTTTTCCGAGCAGTACTTC
d_call: .; j_call: TRBJ1-3; cdr3_length: 15; v_call: TRBV4-2; clone_size: .; cdr3_aa: CASSQDTGTGNTIYF; cdr3_nt: TGTGCCAGCAGCCAAGATACAGGGACTGGAAACACCATATATTTT
d_call: .; j_call: TRBJ1-5; cdr3_length: 14; v_call: TRBV7-2; clone_size: .; cdr3_aa: CASSSRQGNQPQHF; cdr3_nt: TGTGCCAGCAGCTCCAGACAGGGCAATCAGCCCCAGCATTTT
d_call: .; j_call: TRBJ2-7; cdr3_length: 14; v_call: TRBV21-1; clone_size: .; cdr3_aa: CASRRQIISYEQYF; cdr3_nt: TGTGCCAGCAGACGACAGATTATTTCCTACGAGCAGTACTTC
d_call: .; j_call: TRBJ1-1; cdr3_length: 15; v_call: TRBV6-5; clone_size: .; cdr3_aa: CASSLHGTGNTEAFF; cdr3_nt: TGTGCCAGCAGCCTTCACGGGACGGGGAACACTGAAGCTTTCTTT
d_call: .; j_call: TRBJ1-6; cdr3_length: 15; v_call: TRBV5-4; clone_size: few; cdr3_aa: CASRHDRQLNSPLHF; cdr3_nt: TGTGCCAGCAGACATGACCGACAACTTAATTCACCCCTCCACTTT
d_call: .; j_call: TRBJ2-2; cdr3_length: 12; v_call: TRBV10-1; clone_size: .; cdr3_aa: CASGQNTGELFF; cdr3_nt: TGCGCCAGCGGGCAGAACACCGGGGAGCTGTTTTTT
d_call: .; j_call: TRBJ1-1; cdr3_length: 16; v_call: TRBV3-1/TRBV3-2; clone_size: .; cdr3_aa: CASSPPTGLRVTEAFF; cdr3_nt: TGTGCCAGCAGCCCACCGACAGGCCTAAGGGTCACTGAAGCTTTCTTT